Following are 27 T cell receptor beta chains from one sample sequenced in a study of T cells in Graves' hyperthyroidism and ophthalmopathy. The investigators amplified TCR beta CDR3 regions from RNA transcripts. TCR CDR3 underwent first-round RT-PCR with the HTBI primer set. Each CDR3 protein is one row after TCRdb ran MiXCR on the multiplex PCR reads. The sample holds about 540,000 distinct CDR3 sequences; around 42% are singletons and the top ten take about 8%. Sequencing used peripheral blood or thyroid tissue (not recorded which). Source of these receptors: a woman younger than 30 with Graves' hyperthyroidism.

The CDR3 sequence is CSATRVETQYF. The CDR3, as DNA: TGCAGTGCTACCAGGGTAGAGACCCAGTACTTC. This chain links TRBV20-1 with TRBJ2-5; maybe TRBD1 (5 bases). From germline, CDR1 is DFQATT and CDR2 SNEGSKA (reference sequence). This CDR3 contains 11 residues. V was trimmed by 4 bases and J by 4 bases, leaving 7 bases between them.

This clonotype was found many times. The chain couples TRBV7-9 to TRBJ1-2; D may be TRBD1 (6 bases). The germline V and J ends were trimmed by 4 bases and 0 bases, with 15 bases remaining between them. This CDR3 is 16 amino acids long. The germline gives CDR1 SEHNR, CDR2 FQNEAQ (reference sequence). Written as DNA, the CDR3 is TGTGCCAGCAGCTCCGCCGCACAGGGAGCTAACTATGGCTACACCTTC. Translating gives CASSSAAQGANYGYTF.

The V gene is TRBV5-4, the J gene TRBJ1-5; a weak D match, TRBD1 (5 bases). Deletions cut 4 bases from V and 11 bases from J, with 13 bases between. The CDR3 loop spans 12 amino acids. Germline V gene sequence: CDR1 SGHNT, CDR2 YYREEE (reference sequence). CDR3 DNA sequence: TGTGCCAGCAGCCTTAAAGGGGAGACCCAGCATTTT. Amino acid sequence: CASSLKGETQHF.

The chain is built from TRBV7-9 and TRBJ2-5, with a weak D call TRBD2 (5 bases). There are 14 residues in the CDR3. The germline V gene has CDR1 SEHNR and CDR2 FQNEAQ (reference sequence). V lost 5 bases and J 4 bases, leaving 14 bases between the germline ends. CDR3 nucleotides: TGTGCCAGCAGCCCTCCCGGGGATCGAGAGACCCAGTACTTC. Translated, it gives CASSPPGDRETQYF.

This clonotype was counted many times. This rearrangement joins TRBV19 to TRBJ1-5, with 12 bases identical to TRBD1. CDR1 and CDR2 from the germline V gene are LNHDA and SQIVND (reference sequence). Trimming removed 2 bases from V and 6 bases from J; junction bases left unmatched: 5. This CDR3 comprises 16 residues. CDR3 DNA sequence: TGTGCCAGTAGTATAACGGGACAGGGGGCAAGTCAGCCCCAGCATTTT. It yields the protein CASSITGQGASQPQHF.

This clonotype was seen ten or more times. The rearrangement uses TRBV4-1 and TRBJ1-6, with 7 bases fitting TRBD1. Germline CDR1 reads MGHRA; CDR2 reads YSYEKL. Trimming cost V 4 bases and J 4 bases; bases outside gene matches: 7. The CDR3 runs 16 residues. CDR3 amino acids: CASSLQGTRYNSPLHF. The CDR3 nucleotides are TGCGCCAGCAGCCTACAGGGGACCCGATATAATTCACCCCTCCACTTT.

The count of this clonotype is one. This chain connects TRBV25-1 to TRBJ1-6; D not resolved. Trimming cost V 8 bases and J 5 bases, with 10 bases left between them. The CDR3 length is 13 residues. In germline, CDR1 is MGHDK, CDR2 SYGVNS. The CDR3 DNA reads TGTGCCAGCGAAGACCTCAATAATTCACCCCTCCACTTT. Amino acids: CASEDLNNSPLHF.

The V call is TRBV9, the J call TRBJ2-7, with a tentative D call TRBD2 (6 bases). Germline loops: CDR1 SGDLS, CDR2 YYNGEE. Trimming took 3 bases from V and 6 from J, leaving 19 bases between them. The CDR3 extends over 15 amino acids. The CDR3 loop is CASSDAGPQSTEQYF. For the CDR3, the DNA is TGTGCCAGCAGCGATGCGGGACCGCAGTCGACCGAGCAGTACTTC.

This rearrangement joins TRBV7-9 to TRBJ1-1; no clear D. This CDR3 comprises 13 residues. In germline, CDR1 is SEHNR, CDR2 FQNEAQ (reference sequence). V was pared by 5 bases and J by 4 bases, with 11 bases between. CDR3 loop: CASSRRVGTEAFF. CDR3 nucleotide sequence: TGTGCCAGCAGCCGACGGGTGGGCACTGAAGCTTTCTTT.

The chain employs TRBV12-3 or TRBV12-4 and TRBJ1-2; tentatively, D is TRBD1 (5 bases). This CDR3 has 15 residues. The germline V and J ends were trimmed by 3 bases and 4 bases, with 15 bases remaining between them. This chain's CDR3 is CASSFGTKSSYGYTF. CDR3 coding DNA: TGTGCCAGCAGTTTCGGGACCAAAAGCTCCTATGGCTACACCTTC.

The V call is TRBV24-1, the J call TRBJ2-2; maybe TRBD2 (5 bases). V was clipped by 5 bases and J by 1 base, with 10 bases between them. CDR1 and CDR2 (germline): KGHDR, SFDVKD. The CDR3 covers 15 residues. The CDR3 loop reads CATSGRRQNTGELFF. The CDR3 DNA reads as TGTGCCACCAGTGGGAGGAGACAGAACACCGGGGAGCTGTTTTTT.

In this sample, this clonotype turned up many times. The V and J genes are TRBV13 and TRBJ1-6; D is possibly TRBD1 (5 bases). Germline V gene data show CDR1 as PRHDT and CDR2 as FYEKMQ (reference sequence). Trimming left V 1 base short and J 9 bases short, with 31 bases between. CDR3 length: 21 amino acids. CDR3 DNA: TGTGCCAGCAGCTTAGTTGGTGTGCTCGGGGAAACGGGGGATTATGGTTCACCCCTCCACTTT. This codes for CASSLVGVLGETGDYGSPLHF.

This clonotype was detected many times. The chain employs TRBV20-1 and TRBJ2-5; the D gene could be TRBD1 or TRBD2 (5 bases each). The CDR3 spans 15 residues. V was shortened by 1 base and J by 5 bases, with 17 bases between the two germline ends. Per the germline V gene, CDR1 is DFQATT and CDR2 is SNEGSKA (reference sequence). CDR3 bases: TGCAGTGCTAGAGCTCCGGGACCCACGGGGGAGACCCAGTACTTC. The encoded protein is CSARAPGPTGETQYF.

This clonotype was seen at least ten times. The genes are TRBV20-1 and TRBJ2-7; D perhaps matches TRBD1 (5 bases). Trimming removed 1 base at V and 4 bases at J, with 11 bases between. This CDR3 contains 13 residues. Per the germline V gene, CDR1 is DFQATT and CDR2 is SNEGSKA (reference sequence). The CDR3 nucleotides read TGCAGTGCTAGAGGGACACCGGATTACGAGCAGTACTTC. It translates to CSARGTPDYEQYF.

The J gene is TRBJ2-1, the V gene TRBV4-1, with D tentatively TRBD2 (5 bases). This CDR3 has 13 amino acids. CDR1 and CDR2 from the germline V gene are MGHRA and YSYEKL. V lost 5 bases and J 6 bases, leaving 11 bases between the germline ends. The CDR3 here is CASSGGSVNEQFF. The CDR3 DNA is TGCGCCAGCAGCGGCGGGTCGGTCAATGAGCAGTTCTTC.

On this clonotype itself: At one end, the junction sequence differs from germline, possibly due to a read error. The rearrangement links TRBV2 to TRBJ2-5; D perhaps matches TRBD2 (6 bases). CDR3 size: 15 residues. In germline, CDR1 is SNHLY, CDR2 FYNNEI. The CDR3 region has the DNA TGTGCCAGCAGCGAAGGAGGGGTAAGCTCAGAGACCCAGTACTTC. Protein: CASSEGGVSSETQYF.

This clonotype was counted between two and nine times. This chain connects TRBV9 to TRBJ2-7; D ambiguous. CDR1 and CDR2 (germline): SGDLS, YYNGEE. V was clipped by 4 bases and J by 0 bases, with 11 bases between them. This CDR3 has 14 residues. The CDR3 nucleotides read TGTGCCAGCAGCTATCCGGATAGCTCCTACGAGCAGTACTTC. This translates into CASSYPDSSYEQYF.

The CDR3 nucleotides are TGTGCCAGCAGGGTAGCGGGAGGGCTCAATGAGCAGTTCTTC. Its translation is CASRVAGGLNEQFF. The chain uses TRBV2 and TRBJ2-1, with 11 bases fitting TRBD2. Germline V gene sequence: CDR1 SNHLY, CDR2 FYNNEI. This CDR3 region has 14 residues. V was clipped by 6 bases and J by 6 bases; unmatched bases: 4.

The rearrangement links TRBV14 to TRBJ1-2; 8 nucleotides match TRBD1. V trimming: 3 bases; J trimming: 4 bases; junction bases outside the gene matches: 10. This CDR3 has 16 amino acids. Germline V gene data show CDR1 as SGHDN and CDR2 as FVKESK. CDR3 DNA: TGTGCCAGCAGCCACCTCAAGACAGGGGTGGGCTATGGCTACACCTTC. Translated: CASSHLKTGVGYGYTF.

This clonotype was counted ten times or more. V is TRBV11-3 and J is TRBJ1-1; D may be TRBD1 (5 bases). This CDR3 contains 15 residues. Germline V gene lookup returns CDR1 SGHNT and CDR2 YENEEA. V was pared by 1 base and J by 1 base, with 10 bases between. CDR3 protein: CASSLVRTKNTEAFF. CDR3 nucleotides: TGTGCCAGCAGCTTAGTGAGGACAAAGAACACTGAAGCTTTCTTT.

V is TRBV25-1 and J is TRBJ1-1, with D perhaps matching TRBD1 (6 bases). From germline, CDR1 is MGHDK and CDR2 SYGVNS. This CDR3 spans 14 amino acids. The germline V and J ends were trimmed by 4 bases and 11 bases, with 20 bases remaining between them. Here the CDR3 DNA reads TGTGCCAGCAGTGTCTCAACAGGGAATGTAGTCGCTTTCTTT. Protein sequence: CASSVSTGNVVAFF. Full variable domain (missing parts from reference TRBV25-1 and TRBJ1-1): EADIYQTPRYLVIGTGKKITLECSQTMGHDKMYWYQQDPGMELHLIHYSYGVNSTEKGDLSSESTVSRIRTEHFPLTLESARPSHTSQYLCASSVSTGNVVAFFGQGTRLTVV.

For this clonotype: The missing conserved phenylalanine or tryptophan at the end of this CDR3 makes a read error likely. Written as DNA, the CDR3 is TGTGCCAGTATCGGGAACACTGAAGCTTTCTCT. Its protein product is CASIGNTEAFS. V usage is TRBV19 and J usage is TRBJ1-1; no reliable D call. The germline gives CDR1 LNHDA, CDR2 SQIVND (reference sequence). Trimming removed 7 bases from V and 1 base from J, with 4 bases in between. This CDR3 has 11 residues.

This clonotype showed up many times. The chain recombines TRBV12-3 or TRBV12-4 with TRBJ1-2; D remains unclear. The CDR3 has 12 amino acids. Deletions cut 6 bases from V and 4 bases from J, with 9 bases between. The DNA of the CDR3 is TGTGCCAGCAGCGGACGGGCCTATGGCTACACCTTC. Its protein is CASSGRAYGYTF.

The CDR3 DNA reads TGTGCCAGCAGCTCAGCCAGGGACGGGAGCACTGAAGCTTTCTTT. It codes for CASSSARDGSTEAFF. The chain has TRBV7-6 and TRBJ1-1, with D maybe TRBD1 (5 bases). Trimming stripped 4 bases from V and 4 bases from J, with 16 bases between. From germline, CDR1 is SGHVS and CDR2 FNYEAQ. This CDR3 region has 15 residues.

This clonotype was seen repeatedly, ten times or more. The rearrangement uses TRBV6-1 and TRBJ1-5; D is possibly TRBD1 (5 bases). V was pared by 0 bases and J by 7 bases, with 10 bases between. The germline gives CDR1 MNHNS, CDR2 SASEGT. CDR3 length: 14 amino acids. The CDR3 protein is CASSEAGARQPQHF. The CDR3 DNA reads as TGTGCCAGCAGTGAAGCTGGGGCAAGACAGCCCCAGCATTTT.

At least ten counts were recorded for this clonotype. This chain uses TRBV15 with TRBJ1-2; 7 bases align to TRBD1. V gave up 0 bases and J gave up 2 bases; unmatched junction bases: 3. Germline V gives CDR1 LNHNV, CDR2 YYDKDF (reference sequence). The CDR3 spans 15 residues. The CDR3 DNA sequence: TGTGCCACCAGCAGAGACAGGGGGAGGAACTATGGCTACACCTTC. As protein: CATSRDRGRNYGYTF.

The CDR3 bases are TGTGCCACGGGACAGGACGGGGGGGGGCCCCAGCATTTT. Encoded protein: CATGQDGGGPQHF. V gene TRBV24-1 combines with J gene TRBJ1-5; 8 nucleotides match TRBD1. Germline V gene sequence: CDR1 KGHDR, CDR2 SFDVKD. The CDR3 contains 13 residues. Losses at the gene ends were 10 bases for V and 9 bases for J; bases not matched to a gene: 10.